Sequencing of this T cell receptor beta chain was carried out in a study of cytomegalovirus exposure and HLA in healthy donors. Trimming took 4 bases from V and 3 from J, leaving 9 bases between them. CDR1 and CDR2 from the germline V gene are LNHDA and SQIVND (reference sequence). The CDR3 loop spans 13 amino acids. Of note for this clone: Its specificity is not known.

The study ran its PCR with 60 Vbeta and 13 Jbeta primers. Method: immunoSEQ multiplex PCR; TCRdb's copy keeps in-frame clones and lacks some. The table has 100,000 to 130,000 clones, 70% to 85% seen once; the top ten hold 4% to 5%. Study observations and caveats: Accurate HLA-A and HLA-B prediction from TCR beta sequences was reported for most subjects. Most observed TCR sequences were rare, whereas some public TCRs were detected in many donors. Later analysis showed most CMV-associated TCR beta chains appearing HLA-restricted. For TCR beta chains, V- and J-gene trimming was later linked to a missense DCLRE1C variant.

The clonotype comes from a male donor in good health and CMV-seronegative. Sequencing was carried out using PBMCs. This chain uses TRBV19 with TRBJ1-1; D call uncertain. The chain's CDR3 is CASSTWGDTEAFF. The DNA for the CDR3 is TGTGCCAGTAGTACCTGGGGAGACACTGAAGCTTTCTTT.